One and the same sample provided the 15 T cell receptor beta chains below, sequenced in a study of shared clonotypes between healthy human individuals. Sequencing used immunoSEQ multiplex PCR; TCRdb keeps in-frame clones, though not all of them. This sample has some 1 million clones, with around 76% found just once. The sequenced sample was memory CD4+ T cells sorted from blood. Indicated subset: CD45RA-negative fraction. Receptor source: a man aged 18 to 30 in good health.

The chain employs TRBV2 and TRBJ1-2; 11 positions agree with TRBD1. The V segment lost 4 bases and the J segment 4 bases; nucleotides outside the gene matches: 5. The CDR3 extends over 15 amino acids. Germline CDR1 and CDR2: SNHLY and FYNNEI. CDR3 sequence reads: CASSGGQGASYGYTF. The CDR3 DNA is TGTGCCAGCAGTGGAGGACAGGGGGCCTCCTATGGCTACACCTTC.

The CDR3 DNA sequence: TGTGCCATCAGGCCCACAGTCCTCACAGATACGCAGTATTTT. Translated: CAIRPTVLTDTQYF. The V gene is TRBV10-3, the J gene TRBJ2-3, with D uncertain. CDR1 and CDR2 (germline): ENHRY, SYGVKD. The CDR3 spans 14 residues. Trimming took 6 bases from V and 2 from J, leaving 12 bases between them.

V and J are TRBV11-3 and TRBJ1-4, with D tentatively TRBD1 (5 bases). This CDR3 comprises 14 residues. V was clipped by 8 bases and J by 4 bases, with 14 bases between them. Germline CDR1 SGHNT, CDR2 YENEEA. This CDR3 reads CASRRDGFNEKLFF. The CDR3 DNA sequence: TGTGCCAGCCGTAGGGACGGCTTTAATGAAAAACTGTTTTTT.

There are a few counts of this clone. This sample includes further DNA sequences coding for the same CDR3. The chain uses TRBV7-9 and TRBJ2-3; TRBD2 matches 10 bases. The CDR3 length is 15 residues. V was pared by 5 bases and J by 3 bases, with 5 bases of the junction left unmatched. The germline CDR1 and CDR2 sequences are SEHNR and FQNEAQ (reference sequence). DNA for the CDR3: TGTGCCAGCAGCCTCGTAGCGGGGGGTACAGATACGCAGTATTTT. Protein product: CASSLVAGGTDTQYF.

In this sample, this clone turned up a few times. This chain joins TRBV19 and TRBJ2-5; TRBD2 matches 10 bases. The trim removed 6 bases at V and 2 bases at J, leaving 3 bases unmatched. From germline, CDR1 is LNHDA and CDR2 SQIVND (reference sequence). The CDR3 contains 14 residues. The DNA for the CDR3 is TGTGCCAGTAGACCACTAGCGGGGCAAGAGACCCAGTACTTC. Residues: CASRPLAGQETQYF.

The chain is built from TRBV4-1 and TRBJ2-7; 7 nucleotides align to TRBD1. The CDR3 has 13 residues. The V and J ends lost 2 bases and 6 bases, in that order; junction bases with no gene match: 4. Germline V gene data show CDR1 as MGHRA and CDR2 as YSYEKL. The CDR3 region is CASSQRDRVEQYF. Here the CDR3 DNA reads TGCGCCAGCAGCCAACGTGACAGGGTCGAGCAGTACTTC.

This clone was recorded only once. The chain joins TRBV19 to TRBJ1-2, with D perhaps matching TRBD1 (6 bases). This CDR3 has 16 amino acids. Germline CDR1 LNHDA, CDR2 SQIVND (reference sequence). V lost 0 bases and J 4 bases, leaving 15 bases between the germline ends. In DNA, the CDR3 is TGTGCCAGTAGTATAGATCTTGTGGACAGCGGCTATGGCTACACCTTC. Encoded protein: CASSIDLVDSGYGYTF.

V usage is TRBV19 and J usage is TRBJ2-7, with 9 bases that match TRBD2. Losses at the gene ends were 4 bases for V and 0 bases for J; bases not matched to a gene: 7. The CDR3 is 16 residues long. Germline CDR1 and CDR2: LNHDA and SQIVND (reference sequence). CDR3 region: CASSTAGGRSSYEQYF. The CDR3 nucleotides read TGTGCCAGTAGTACAGCGGGAGGAAGGAGCTCCTACGAGCAGTACTTC. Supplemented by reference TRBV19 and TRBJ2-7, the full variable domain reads DGGITQSPKYLFRKEGQNVTLSCEQNLNHDAMYWYRQDPGQGLRLIYYSQIVNDFQKGDIAEGYSVSREKKESFPLTVTSAQKNPTAFYLCASSTAGGRSSYEQYFGPGTRLTVT.

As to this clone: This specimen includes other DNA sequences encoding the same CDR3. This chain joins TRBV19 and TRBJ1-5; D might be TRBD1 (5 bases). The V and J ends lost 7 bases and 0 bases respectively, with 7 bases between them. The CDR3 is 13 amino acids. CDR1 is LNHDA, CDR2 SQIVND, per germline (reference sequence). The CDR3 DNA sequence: TGTGCCAGTACGGGGGATAGCAATCAGCCCCAGCATTTT. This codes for CASTGDSNQPQHF.

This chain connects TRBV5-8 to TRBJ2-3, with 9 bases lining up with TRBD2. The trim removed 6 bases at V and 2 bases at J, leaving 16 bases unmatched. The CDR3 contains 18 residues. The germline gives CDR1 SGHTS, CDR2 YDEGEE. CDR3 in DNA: TGTGCCAGCACCCCCCCAGCGGGGGGCCCGTCTATCACAGATACGCAGTATTTT. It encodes CASTPPAGGPSITDTQYF.

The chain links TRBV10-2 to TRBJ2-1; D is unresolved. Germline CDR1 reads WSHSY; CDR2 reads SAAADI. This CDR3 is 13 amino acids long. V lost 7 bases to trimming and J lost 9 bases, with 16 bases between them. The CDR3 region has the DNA TGCGCCAGCACGGCCTCCCCCACTACTGAGCAGTTCTTC. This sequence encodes CASTASPTTEQFF.

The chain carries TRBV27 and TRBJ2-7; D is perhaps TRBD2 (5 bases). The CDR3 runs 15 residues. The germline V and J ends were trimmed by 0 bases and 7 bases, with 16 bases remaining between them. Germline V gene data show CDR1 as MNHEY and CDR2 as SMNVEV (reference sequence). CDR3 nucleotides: TGTGCCAGCAGTTTATCAGGAGGCGTCGTGGGGGAGCAGTACTTC. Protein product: CASSLSGGVVGEQYF.

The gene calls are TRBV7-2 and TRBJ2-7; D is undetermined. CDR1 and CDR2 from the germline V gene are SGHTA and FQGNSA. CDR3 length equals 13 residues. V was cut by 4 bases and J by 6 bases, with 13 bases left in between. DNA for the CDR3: TGTGCCAGCAGCTCGGTCCTTACGTCCGAGCAGTACTTC. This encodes CASSSVLTSEQYF. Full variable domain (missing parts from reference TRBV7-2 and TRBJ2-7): GAGVSQSPSNKVTEKGKDVELRCDPISGHTALYWYRQSLGQGLEFLIYFQGNSAPDKSGLPSDRFSAERTGGSVSTLTIQRTQQEDSAVYLCASSSVLTSEQYFGPGTRLTVT.

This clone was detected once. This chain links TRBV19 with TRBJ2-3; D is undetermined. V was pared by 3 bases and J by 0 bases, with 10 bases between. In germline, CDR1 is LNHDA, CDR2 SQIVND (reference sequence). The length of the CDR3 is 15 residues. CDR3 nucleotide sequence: TGTGCCAGTAGTATGTTACCCCTAAGCACAGATACGCAGTATTTT. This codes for CASSMLPLSTDTQYF.

Here the CDR3 DNA reads TGTGCCAGCAGCTTATTCTGGGATGGGGTCTACGAGCAGTACTTC. The encoded protein is CASSLFWDGVYEQYF. The rearrangement links TRBV11-2 to TRBJ2-7, with D hard to call. Per the germline V gene, CDR1 is SGHAT and CDR2 is FQNNGV. This CDR3 region has 15 residues. V was shortened by 2 bases and J by 3 bases, with 14 bases between the two germline ends.